This T cell receptor (beta chain) was sequenced in a study of cytomegalovirus exposure and HLA in healthy donors. This CDR3 is built from 14 residues. Trimming took 2 bases from V and 1 from J, leaving 8 bases between them. CDR1 and CDR2 from the germline V gene are LNHNV and YYDKDF (reference sequence). The PCR ran on 60 Vbeta and 13 Jbeta primers. Generated by immunoSEQ multiplex PCR, the TCRdb table keeps only in-frame clones and is missing some. The sample lists 99,000 or so clones, 83% occurring once. The gene calls are TRBV15 and TRBJ2-5; no firm D call. Sequencing used PBMCs. The receptor was isolated from a man between 18 and 35 years old in good health and CMV-seronegative. CDR3 in amino acids: CATSRSRAQETQYF. In nucleotides, the CDR3 is TGTGCCACCAGCAGAAGCCGCGCCCAAGAGACCCAGTACTTC.